This T cell receptor (beta chain) originates from a study of Graves' ophthalmopathy and Graves' hyperthyroidism. RNA transcripts were the template, and TCR beta CDR3 regions were amplified from them. HTBI-primed first-round RT-PCR preceded second-round multiplex PCR. TCRdb recomputed calls from the multiplex PCR reads with MiXCR, one row per CDR3 protein. The repertoire holds hundreds of thousands of distinct CDR3 sequences, about 44% seen once, with 40% to 45% in the top ten. Trimming stripped 6 bases from V and 4 bases from J, with 15 bases between. Germline loops: CDR1 SEHNR, CDR2 FQNEAQ (reference sequence). The CDR3 is 14 residues long.

This TCR was sampled from an adult man with Graves' ophthalmopathy. V and J are TRBV7-9 and TRBJ1-1; D is possibly TRBD1 (6 bases). Sequenced sample: peripheral blood. CDR3 nucleotides: TGTGCCAGCAGGTTCAGGGGTGTGGGCACTGAAGCTTTCTTT. It yields the protein CASRFRGVGTEAFF.